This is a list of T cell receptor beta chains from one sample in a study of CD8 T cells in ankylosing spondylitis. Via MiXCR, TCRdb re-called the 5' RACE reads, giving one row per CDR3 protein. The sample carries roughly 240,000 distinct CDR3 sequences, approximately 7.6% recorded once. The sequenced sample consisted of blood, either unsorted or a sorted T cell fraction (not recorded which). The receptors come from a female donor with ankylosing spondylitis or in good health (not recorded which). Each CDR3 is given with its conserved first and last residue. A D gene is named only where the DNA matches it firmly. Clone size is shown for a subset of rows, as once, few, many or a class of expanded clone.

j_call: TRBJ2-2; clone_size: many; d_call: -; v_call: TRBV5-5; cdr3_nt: TGTGCCAGCAGCTTGGATGGCAGGGGAACCGGGGAGCTGTTTTTT; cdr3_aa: CASSLDGRGTGELFF
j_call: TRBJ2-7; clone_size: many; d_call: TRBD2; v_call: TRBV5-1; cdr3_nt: TGCGCCAGCAGTACCGGGACTAGCGGGAGCTATCAGTACTTC; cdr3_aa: CASSTGTSGSYQYF
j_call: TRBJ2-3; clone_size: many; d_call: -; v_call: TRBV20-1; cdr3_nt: TGCAGTGCTATCCGGACAGTCTTCAGCACAGATACGCAGTATTTT; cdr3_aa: CSAIRTVFSTDTQYF
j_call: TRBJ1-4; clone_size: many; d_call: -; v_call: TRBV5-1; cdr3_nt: TGCGCCAGCACTCAGAGCCCAACTAATGAAAAACTGTTTTTT; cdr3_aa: CASTQSPTNEKLFF
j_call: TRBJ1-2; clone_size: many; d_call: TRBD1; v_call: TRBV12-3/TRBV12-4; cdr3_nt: TGTGCCAGCAGTTTATACGGGACAGGGCGATATGGCTACACCTTC; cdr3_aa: CASSLYGTGRYGYTF
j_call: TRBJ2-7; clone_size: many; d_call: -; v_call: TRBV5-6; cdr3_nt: TGTGCCAGCAGCTTCCGCCCTGAACCTAACTACGAGCAGTACTTC; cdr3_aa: CASSFRPEPNYEQYF
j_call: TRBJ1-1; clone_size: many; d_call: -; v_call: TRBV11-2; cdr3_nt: TGTGCCAGCAGCTGGCAGGGGATGGGGATGAACACTGAAGCTTTCTTT; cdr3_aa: CASSWQGMGMNTEAFF
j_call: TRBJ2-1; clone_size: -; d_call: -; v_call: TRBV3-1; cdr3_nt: TGTGCCAGCAGCCAAATAGAGGTAGTTAGCGGAGCATACAATGAGCAGTTCTTC; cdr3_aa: CASSQIEVVSGAYNEQFF
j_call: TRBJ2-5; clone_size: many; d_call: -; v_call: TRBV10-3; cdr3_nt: TGTGCCATCAGTGAGGTCTCTAGCAGCCAAGAGACCCAGTACTTC; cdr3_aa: CAISEVSSSQETQYF
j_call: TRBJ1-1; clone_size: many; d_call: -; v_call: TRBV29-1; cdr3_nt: TGCAGCGTTGCGGCGAACACTGAAGCTTTCTTT; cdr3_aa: CSVAANTEAFF
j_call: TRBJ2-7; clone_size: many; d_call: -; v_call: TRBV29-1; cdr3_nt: TGCAGCGTGAGTAATGGCTACGAGCAGTACTTC; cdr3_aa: CSVSNGYEQYF
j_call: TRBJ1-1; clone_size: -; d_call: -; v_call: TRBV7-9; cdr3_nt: TGTGCCAGCAGCCCTGCCCGGCCCGCTGAAGCTTTCTTT; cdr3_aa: CASSPARPAEAFF
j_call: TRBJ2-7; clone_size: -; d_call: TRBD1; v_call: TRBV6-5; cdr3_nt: TGTGCCAGCAGTTTTTCCGGACAGGGCTACGAGCAGTACTTC; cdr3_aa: CASSFSGQGYEQYF
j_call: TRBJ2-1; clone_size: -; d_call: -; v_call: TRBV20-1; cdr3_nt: TGCAGTGCTAGCCCGGCGGGCCATCTCTACAATGAGCAGTTCTTC; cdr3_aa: CSASPAGHLYNEQFF
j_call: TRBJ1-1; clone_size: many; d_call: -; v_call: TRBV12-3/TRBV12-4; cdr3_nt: TGTGCCAGCAGGGGCGCAGGGGAAACTGAAGCTTTCTTT; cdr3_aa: CASRGAGETEAFF
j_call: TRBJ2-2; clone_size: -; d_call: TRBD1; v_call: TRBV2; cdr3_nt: TGTGCCAGCAGACAGGGACAGGCCATGAACACCGGGGAGCTGTTTTTT; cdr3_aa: CASRQGQAMNTGELFF
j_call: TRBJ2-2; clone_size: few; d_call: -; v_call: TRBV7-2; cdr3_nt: TGTGCCAGCAGCTCCTTTTGGGGAGTGAACACCGGGGAGCTGTTTTTT; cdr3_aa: CASSSFWGVNTGELFF
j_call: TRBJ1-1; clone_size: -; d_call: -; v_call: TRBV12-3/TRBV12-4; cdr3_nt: TGTGCCAGCAGGTCACAAAACCAGGGGAGGACTGAAGCTTTCTTT; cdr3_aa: CASRSQNQGRTEAFF
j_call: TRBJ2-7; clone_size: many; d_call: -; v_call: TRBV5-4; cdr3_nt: TGTGCCAGCAGCTTGGAAGGCGGGCACTCCTACGAGCAGTACTTC; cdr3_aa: CASSLEGGHSYEQYF
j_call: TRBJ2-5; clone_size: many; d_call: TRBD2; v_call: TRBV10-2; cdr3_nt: TGCGCCAGCAGTGGGGGACTAGCCTGGGAGACCCAGTACTTC; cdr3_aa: CASSGGLAWETQYF
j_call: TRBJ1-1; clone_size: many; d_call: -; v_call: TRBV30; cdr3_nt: TGTGCCTGGGGCCGGGGGCAGGGCACTGAAGCTTTCTTT; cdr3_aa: CAWGRGQGTEAFF
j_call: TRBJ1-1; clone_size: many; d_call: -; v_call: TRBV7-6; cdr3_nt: TGTGCCAGCAGCCCTACGGGCAGGGCTTTCGGATACACTGAAGCTTTCTTT; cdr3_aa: CASSPTGRAFGYTEAFF
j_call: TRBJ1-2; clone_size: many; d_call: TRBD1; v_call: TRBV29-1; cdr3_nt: TGCAGCGTTGAGGAGGGACAGGGTAGCGGCTACACCTTC; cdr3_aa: CSVEEGQGSGYTF
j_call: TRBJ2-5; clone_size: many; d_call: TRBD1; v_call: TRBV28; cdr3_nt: TGTGCCAGCAGTTTTCAACAGGGGTGGCAAGAGACCCAGTACTTC; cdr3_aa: CASSFQQGWQETQYF
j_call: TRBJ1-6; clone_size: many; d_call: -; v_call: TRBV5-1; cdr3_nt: TGCGCCAGCAGCTCCGAGACAGGTGGAAACTCCTATAATTCACCCCTCCACTTT; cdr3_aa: CASSSETGGNSYNSPLHF
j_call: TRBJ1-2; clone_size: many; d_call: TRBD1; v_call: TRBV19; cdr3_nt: TGTGCCAGTAGTTGGGACAGATACTATGGCTACACCTTC; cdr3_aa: CASSWDRYYGYTF
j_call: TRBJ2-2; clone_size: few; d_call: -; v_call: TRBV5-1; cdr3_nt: TGCTCTAGCAGGTATTCGAACACCGGGGAGCTGTTTTTT; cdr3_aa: CSSRYSNTGELFF
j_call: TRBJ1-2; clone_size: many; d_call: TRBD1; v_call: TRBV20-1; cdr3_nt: TGCAGTGCCCGGGACAGGGCCAACTATGGCTACACCTTC; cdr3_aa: CSARDRANYGYTF
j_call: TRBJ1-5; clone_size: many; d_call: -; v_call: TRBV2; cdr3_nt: TGTGCCAGCAGTGAGGCTGTTAGGGGCAATCAGCCCCAGCATTTT; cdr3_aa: CASSEAVRGNQPQHF
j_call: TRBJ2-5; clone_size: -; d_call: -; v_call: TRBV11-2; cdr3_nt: TGTGCCAGCAGTCCCCGGGACAAACTTTCCCCAGATAAGGAGACCCAGTACTTC; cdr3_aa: CASSPRDKLSPDKETQYF
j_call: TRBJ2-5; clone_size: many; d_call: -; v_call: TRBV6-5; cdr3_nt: TGTGCCAGCAGTTACCGGGACGTCCAAGAGACCCAGTACTTC; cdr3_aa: CASSYRDVQETQYF
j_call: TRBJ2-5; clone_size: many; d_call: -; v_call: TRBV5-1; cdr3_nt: TGCGCCAGCAGCTTCGGGACACCTCAAGAGACCCAGTACTTC; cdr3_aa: CASSFGTPQETQYF
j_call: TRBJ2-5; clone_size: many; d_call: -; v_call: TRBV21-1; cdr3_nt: TGTGCCAGCTGTTTGAGGATTCAAGAGACCCAGTACTTC; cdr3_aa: CASCLRIQETQYF
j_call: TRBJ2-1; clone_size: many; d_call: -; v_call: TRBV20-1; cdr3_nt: TGCAGTGCTAGACCCGAGACTAGGGTTTATGAGCAGTTCTTC; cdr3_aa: CSARPETRVYEQFF
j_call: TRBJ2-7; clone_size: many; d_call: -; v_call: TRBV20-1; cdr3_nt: TGCAGTGCAGGGGCTTTAAACCCCTACGAGCAGTACTTC; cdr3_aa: CSAGALNPYEQYF
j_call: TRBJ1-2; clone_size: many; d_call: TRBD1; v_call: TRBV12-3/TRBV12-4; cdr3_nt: TGTGCCAGCAGTTTAGCGCTGGGGACAGGGGTAGTAAACTATGGCTACACCTTC; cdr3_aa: CASSLALGTGVVNYGYTF
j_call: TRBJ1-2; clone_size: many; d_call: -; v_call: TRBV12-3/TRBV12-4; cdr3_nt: TGTGCCAGCAGTTTAGTACAGGGAGGCTATGGCTACACCTTC; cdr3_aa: CASSLVQGGYGYTF
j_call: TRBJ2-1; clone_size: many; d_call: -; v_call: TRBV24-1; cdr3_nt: TGTGCCACCAGTGATTTCGGCCTTCGAAAGGGGCAGTTCTTC; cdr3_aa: CATSDFGLRKGQFF
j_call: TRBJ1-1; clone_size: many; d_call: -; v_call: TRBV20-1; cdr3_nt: TGCAGTGCCGGCCCACCAGGCCCGGGCGATGAAGCTTTCTTT; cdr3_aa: CSAGPPGPGDEAFF
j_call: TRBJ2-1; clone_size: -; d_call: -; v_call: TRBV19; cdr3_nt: TGTGCCTGTGCTGTTGTCTACAATGAGCAGTTCTTC; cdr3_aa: CACAVVYNEQFF
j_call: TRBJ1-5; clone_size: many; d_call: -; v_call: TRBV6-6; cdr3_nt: TGTGCCAGCAGTTACTCGACGTTCCAGCCCCAGCATTTT; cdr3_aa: CASSYSTFQPQHF
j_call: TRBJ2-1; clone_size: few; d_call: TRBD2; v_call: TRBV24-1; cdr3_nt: TGTGCCACCAGTGATTCGGTAGCGGGCCACAATGAGCAGTTCTTC; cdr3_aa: CATSDSVAGHNEQFF
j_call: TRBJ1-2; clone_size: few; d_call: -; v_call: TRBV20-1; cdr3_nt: TGCTGTGCTAGTAGAGGCGGGACCTTGGCGTCCTATGGCTACACCTTC; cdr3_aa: CCASRGGTLASYGYTF
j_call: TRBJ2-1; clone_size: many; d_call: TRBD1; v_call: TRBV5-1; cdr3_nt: TGCGCCAGCGCCAGGACAGGCGTCTCCTACAATGAGCAGTTCTTC; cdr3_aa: CASARTGVSYNEQFF
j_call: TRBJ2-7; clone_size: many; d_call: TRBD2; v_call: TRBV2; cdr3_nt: TGTGCCAGCAGTGAACTAGCGGGCCTCTCCTACGAGCAGTACTTC; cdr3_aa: CASSELAGLSYEQYF
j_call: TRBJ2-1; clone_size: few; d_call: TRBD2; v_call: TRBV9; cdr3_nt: TGTGCCAGCAGCGTGAGCGGGACCTACAATGAGCAGTTCTTC; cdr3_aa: CASSVSGTYNEQFF
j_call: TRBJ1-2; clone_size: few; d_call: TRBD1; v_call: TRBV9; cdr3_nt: TGTGCCAGCAGCCCCCGGGACAGGGAGCGCTATGGCTACACCTTC; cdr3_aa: CASSPRDRERYGYTF
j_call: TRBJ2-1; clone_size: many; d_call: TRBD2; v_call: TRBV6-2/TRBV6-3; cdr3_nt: TGTGCCAGCAGTTTTTCGACTAGCGCCTACAATGAGCAGTTCTTC; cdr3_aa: CASSFSTSAYNEQFF
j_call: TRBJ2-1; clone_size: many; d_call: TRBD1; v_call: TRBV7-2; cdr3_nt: TGTGCCAGCAGCGCGGACAGGGCCTCCTACAATGAGCAGTTCTTC; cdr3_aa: CASSADRASYNEQFF
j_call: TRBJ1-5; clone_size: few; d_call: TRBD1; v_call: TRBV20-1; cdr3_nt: TGCAGTGCCAGCCCCGGGACAGGGGTCAATCAGCCCCAGCATTTT; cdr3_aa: CSASPGTGVNQPQHF
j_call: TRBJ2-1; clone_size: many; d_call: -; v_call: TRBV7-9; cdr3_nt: TGTGCCAGCAGCGGGGGGACAAAAGCCGTCTACAATGAGCAGTTCTTC; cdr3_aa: CASSGGTKAVYNEQFF
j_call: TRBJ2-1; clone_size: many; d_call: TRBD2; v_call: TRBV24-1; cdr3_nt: TGTGCCACCAGCGACCACCCGGGACTAGAAAACAATGAGCAGTTCTTC; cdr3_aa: CATSDHPGLENNEQFF
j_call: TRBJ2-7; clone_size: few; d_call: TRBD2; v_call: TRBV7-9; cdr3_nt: TGTGCCAGCAGCTCCGGACTAGCGTCCCTCTACGAGCAGTACTTC; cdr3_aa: CASSSGLASLYEQYF